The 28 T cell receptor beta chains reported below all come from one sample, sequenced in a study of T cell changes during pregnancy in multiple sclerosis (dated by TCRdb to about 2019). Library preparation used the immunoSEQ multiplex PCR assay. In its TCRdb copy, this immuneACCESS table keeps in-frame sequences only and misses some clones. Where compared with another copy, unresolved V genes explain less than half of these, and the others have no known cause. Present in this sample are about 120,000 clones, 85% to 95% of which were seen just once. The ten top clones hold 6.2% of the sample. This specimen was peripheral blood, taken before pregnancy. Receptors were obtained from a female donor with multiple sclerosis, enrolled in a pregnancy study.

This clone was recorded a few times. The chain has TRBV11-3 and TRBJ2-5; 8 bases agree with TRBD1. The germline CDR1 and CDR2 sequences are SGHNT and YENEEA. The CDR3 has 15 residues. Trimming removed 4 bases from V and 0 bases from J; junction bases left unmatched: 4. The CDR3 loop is CASSSGQEYQETQYF. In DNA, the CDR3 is TGTGCCAGCAGCTCGGGACAGGAGTACCAAGAGACCCAGTACTTC.

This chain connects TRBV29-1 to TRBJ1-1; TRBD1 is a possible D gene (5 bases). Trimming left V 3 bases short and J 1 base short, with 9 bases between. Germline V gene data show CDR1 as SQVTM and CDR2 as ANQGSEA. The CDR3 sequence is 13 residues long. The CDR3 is CSVDRVANTEAFF. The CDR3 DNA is TGCAGCGTTGACAGGGTAGCGAACACTGAAGCTTTCTTT.

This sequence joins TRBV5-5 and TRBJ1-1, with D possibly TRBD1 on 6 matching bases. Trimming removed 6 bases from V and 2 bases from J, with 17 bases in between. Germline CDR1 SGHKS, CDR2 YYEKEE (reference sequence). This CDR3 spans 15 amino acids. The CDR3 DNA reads TGTGCCAGCACCCCCCAGGGGTCTAAAAACACTGAAGCTTTCTTT. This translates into CASTPQGSKNTEAFF.

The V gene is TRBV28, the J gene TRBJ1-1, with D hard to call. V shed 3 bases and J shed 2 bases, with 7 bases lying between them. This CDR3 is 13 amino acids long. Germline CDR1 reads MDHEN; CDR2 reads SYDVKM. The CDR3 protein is CASSLNINTEAFF. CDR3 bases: TGTGCCAGCAGTTTGAACATAAACACTGAAGCTTTCTTT.

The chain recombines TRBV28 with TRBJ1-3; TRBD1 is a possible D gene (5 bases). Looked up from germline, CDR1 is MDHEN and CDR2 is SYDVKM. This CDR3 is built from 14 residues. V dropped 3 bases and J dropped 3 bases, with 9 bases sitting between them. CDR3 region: CASSFDRVGNTIYF. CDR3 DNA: TGTGCCAGCAGTTTCGACAGAGTTGGAAACACCATATATTTT.

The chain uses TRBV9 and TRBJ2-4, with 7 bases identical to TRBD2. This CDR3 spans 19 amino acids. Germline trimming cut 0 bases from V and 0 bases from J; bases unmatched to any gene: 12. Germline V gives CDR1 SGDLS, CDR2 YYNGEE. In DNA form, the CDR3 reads TGTGCCAGCAGCGTAGAAGGGAGGGGAAGCGCCCTAGCCAAAAACATTCAGTACTTC. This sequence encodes CASSVEGRGSALAKNIQYF.

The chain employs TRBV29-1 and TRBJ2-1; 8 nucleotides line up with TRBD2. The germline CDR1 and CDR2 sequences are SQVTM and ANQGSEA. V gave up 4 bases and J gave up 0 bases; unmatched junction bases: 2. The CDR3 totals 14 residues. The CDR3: CSVVSGSSYNEQFF. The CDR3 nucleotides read TGCAGCGTTGTGAGCGGGAGCTCCTACAATGAGCAGTTCTTC.

CDR3 in DNA: TGTGCCAGCTCGACTACACCGAACACCGGGGAGCTGTTTTTT. Translation gives CASSTTPNTGELFF. The chain links TRBV18 to TRBJ2-2; a possible D gene is TRBD2 (5 bases). Germline loops: CDR1 KGHSH, CDR2 LQKENI. This CDR3 spans 14 amino acids. V was trimmed by 6 bases and J by 0 bases, leaving 8 bases between them.

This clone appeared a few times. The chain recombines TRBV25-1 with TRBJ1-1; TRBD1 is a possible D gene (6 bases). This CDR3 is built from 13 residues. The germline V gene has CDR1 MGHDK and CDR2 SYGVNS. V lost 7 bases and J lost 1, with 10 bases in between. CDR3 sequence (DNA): TGTGCCAGCATAGGACAGACGAACACTGAAGCTTTCTTT. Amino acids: CASIGQTNTEAFF. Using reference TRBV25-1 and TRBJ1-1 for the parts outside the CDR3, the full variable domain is EADIYQTPRYLVIGTGKKITLECSQTMGHDKMYWYQQDPGMELHLIHYSYGVNSTEKGDLSSESTVSRIRTEHFPLTLESARPSHTSQYLCASIGQTNTEAFFGQGTRLTVV.

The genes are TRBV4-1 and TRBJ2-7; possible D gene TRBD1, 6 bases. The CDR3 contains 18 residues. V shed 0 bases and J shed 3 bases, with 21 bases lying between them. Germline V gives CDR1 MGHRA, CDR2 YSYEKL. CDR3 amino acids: CASSQDWRTVRRRYEQYF. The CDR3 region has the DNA TGCGCCAGCAGCCAAGATTGGAGGACAGTTCGTCGACGCTACGAGCAGTACTTC.

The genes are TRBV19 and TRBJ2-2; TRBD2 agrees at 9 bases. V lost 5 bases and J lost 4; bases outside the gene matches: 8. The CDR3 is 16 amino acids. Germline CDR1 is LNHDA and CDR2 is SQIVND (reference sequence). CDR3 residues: CASSPRLAASTGELFF. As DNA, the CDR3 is TGTGCCAGTAGTCCCAGACTAGCGGCGAGCACCGGGGAGCTGTTTTTT.

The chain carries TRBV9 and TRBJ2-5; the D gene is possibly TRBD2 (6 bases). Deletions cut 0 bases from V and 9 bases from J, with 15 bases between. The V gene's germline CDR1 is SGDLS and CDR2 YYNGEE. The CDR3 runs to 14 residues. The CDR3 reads CASSVGSSGGSQYF. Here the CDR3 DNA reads TGTGCCAGCAGCGTAGGCAGTAGCGGAGGGTCCCAGTACTTC.

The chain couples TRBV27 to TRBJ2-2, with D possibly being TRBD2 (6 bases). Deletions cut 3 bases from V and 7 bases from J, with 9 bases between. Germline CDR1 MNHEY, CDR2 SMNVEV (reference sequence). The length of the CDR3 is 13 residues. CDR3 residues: CASSFGRGGELFF. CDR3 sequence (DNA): TGTGCCAGCAGTTTCGGGAGAGGCGGGGAGCTGTTTTTT.

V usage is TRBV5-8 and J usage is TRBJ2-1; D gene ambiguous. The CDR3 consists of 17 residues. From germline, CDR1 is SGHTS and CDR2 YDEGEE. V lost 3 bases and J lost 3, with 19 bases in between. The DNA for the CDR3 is TGTGCCAGCAGCTCCCTACTTCGCAGGCCGCGCTACAATGAGCAGTTCTTC. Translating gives CASSSLLRRPRYNEQFF. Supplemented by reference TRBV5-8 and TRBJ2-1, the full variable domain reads EAGVTQSPTHLIKTRGQQATLRCSPISGHTSVYWYQQALGLGLQFLLWYDEGEERNRGNFPPRFSGRQFPNYSSELNVNALELEDSALYLCASSSLLRRPRYNEQFFGPGTRLTVL.

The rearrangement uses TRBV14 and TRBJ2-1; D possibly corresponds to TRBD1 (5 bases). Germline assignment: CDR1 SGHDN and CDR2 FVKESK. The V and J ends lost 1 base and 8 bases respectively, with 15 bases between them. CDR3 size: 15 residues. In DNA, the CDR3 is TGTGCCAGCAGCCAAGGGACGGACCCCAGGGATGAGCAGTTCTTC. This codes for CASSQGTDPRDEQFF.

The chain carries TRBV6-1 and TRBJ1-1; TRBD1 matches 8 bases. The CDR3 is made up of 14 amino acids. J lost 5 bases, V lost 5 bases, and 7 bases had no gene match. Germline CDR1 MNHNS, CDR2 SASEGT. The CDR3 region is CASSPGTGGTEAFF. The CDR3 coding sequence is TGTGCCAGCAGTCCGGGGACAGGAGGGACTGAAGCTTTCTTT.

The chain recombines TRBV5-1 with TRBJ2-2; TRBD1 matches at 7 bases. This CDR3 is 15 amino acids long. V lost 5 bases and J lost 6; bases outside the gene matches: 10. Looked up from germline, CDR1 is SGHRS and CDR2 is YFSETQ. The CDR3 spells CASRGAGGSAGELFF. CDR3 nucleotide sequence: TGCGCCAGCAGAGGTGCAGGGGGATCGGCCGGGGAGCTGTTTTTT.

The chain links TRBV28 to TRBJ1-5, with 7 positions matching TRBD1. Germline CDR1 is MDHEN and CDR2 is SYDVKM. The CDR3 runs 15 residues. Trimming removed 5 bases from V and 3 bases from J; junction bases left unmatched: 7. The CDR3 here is CASSPPTGINQPQHF. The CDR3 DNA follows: TGTGCCAGCAGTCCCCCGACAGGGATCAATCAGCCCCAGCATTTT.

The CDR3 DNA follows: TGTGCCAGTACTACACTGGCGGCTAGCTCTGGGGCCAACGTCCTGACTTTC. Its translation is CASTTLAASSGANVLTF. The chain employs TRBV19 and TRBJ2-6; no definite D call. The CDR3 is made up of 17 amino acids. Germline CDR1 and CDR2: LNHDA and SQIVND (reference sequence). The germline V and J ends were trimmed by 7 bases and 0 bases, with 16 bases remaining between them.

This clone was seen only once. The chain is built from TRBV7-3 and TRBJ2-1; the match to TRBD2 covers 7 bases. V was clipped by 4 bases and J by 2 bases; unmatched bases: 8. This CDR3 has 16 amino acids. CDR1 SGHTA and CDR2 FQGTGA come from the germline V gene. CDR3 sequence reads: CASSSGGTNAYNEQFF. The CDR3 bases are TGTGCCAGCAGCTCCGGGGGGACTAACGCCTACAATGAGCAGTTCTTC.

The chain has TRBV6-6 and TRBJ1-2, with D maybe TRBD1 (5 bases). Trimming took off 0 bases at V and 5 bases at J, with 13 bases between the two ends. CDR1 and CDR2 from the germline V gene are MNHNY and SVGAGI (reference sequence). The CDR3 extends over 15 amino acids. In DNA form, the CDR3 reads TGTGCCAGCAGTTACTCGAAAGACAGCCCATATGGCTACACCTTC. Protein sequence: CASSYSKDSPYGYTF.

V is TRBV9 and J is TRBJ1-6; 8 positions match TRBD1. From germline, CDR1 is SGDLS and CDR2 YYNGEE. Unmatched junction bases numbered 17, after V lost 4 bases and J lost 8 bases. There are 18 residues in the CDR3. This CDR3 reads CASSPTLGGQGAYSPLHF. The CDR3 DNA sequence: TGTGCCAGCAGCCCAACCCTGGGGGGGCAGGGGGCATATTCACCCCTCCACTTT.

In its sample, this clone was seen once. CDR3 nucleotide sequence: TGTGCCAGCACCCAAAGAGACACTGAAGCTTTCTTT. As protein: CASTQRDTEAFF. This rearrangement joins TRBV7-9 to TRBJ1-1; D uncertain. The CDR3 contains 12 residues. V was cut by 7 bases and J by 3 bases, with 9 bases left in between. The germline gives CDR1 SEHNR, CDR2 FQNEAQ (reference sequence).

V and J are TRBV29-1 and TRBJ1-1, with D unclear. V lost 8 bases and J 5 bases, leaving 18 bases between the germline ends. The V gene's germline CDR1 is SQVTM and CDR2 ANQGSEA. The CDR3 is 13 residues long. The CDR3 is CSISLGRATEAFF. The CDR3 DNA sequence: TGCAGCATCAGCCTCGGGCGGGCGACTGAAGCTTTCTTT.

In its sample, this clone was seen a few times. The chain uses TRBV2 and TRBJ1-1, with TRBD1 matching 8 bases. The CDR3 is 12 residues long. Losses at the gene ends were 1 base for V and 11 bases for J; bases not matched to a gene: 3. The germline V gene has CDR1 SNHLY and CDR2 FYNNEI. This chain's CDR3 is CASSEGQGFAFF. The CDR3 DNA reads TGTGCCAGCAGTGAAGGACAGGGGTTCGCTTTCTTT.

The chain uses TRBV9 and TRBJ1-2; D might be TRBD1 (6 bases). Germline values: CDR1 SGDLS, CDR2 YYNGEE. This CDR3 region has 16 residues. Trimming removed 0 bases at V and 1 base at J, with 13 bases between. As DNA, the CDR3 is TGTGCCAGCAGCGTAGACAGGGAAGGTGATAACTATGGCTACACCTTC. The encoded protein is CASSVDREGDNYGYTF.

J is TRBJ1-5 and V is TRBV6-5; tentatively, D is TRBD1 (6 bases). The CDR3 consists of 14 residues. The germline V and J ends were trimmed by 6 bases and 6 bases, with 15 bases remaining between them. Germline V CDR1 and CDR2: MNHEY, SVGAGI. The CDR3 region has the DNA TGTGCCAGCAGACCCGACAGGATGGCTCAGCCCCAGCATTTT. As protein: CASRPDRMAQPQHF.

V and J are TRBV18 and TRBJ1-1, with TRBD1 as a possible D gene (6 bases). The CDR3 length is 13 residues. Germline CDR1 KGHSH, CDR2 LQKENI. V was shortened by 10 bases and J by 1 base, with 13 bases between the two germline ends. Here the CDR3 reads CANSQGQNTEAFF. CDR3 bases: TGTGCCAACTCTCAGGGGCAGAACACTGAAGCTTTCTTT.